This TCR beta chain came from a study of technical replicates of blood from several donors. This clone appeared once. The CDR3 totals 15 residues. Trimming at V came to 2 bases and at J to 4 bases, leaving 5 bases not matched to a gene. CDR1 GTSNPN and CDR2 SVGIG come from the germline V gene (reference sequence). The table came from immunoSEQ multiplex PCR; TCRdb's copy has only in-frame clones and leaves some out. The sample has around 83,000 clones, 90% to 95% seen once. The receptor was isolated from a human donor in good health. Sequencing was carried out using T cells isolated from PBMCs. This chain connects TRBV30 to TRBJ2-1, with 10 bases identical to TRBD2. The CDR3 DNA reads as TGTGCCTGGAGTCCTTCTAGCGGGGGTTACAATGAGCAGTTCTTC. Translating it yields CAWSPSSGGYNEQFF.